This T cell receptor beta chain was captured by sequencing in a study of T cell repertoires in cytomegalovirus infection. Turning to the study itself: Recently identified HLA-C-restricted CMV epitopes were among the peptides used.

Findings and caveats of the study: There were carriers of CMV plus the relevant HLA, and cumulative public TCR beta family frequency identified them. The response measured ex vivo was dominated by TCR beta clonotypes (HLA-C-restricted and CMV-specific).

TCRdb reprocessed the reads with MiXCR, giving one entry per CDR3 protein. The data contain approximately 340,000 distinct CDR3 sequences, 25% to 35% of them seen just once; the ten biggest clones take up 15% to 25%. CDR1 and CDR2 (germline): SQVTM, ANQGSEA. This CDR3 comprises 14 residues. V was pared by 5 bases and J by 5 bases, with 7 bases of the junction left unmatched. This clonotype was counted between two and nine times. No antigen is known for it. The genes are TRBV29-1 and TRBJ2-1, with TRBD2 matching over 9 bases. The TCR originated in a human donor in good health (CMV status not recorded). Some clones in this sample may be carry-over from other donors' samples. The specimen comprised cultured PBMCs, sampled from culture after CMV antigen stimulation. The CDR3 coding sequence is TGCAGCGTTTGGGGCAGCGGGAGGCACAATGAGCAGTTCTTC. Translation gives CSVWGSGRHNEQFF.